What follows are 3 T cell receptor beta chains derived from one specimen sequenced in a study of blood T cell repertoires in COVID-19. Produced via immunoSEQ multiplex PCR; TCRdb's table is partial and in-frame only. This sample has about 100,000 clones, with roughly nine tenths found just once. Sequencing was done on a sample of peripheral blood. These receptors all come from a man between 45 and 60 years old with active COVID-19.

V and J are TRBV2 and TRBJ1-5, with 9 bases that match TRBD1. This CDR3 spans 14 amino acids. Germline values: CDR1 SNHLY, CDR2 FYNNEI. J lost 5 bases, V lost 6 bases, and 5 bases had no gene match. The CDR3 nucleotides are TGTGCCAGCAGACCCGGGACAGGGCATCAGCCCCAGCATTTT. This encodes CASRPGTGHQPQHF.

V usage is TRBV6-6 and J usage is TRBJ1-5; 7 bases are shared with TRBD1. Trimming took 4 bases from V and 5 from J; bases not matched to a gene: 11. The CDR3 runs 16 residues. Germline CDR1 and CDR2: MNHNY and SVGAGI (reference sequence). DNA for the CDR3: TGTGCCAGCAGTTCCGTCGGGACAGCAAGAGATCAGCCCCAGCATTTT. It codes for CASSSVGTARDQPQHF.

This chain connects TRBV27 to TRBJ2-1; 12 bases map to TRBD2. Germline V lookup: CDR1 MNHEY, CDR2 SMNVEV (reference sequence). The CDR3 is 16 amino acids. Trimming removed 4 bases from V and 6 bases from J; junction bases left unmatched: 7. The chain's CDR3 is CASSSRLAGVLNEQFF. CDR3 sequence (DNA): TGTGCCAGCAGTTCCAGACTAGCGGGGGTCCTCAATGAGCAGTTCTTC.